This T cell receptor (beta chain) was documented in a study of blood T cell repertoires in COVID-19. Using immunoSEQ multiplex PCR, the repertoire was profiled, and TCRdb retains in-frame clones only, with some absent. The top ten hold 5% to 6.5% of the sample, which has some 180,000 clones, more than 70% seen once. Trimming stripped 2 bases from V and 5 bases from J, with 11 bases between. The CDR3 has 14 amino acids. Germline loops: CDR1 KGHDR, CDR2 SFDVKD. The receptor comes from a man aged 35-49 years with active or convalescent COVID-19. The sample consisted of peripheral blood. The genes are TRBV24-1 and TRBJ1-2; a weak D match, TRBD1 (6 bases). In DNA form, the CDR3 reads TGTGCCACCAGTGATTACGACAGGACGTATGGCTACACCTTC. Residues: CATSDYDRTYGYTF.